This T cell receptor beta chain was captured in a study of T-cell reconstitution after alpha-beta-depleted transplantation in children. Study results and caveats: Day-60 TCRbeta diversity that was high in some patients was derived from surviving recipient T cells and thymic progenitors.

It was with unique molecular identifiers that the TCRbeta library was prepared. TCRdb re-analysed the PCR reads in MiXCR, keeping a single row per CDR3 protein. The data contain hundreds of thousands of distinct CDR3 sequences, under 15% of them singletons. With regard to this clonotype: Its antigen is as yet unknown.

V was shortened by 4 bases and J by 7 bases, with 19 bases between the two germline ends. The CDR3 runs 16 residues. The V and J genes are TRBV23-1 and TRBJ2-2; D tentatively reads TRBD1 or TRBD2 (5 bases each). TRBV23-1 is given ORF status, its function remaining uncertain. The receptor was derived from a male patient younger than 18 who had a stem cell transplant for acute myeloid leukemia, so the T cells may come from the graft donor. Source: PBMCs, mostly from graft donor cells, taken 360 days after TCRalphabeta/CD19-depleted stem cell transplant. The CDR3 nucleotides read TGCGCCAGCAGTCCCCCTAGTTGGGGGAGAGGCGGGGAGCTGTTTTTT. Translation: CASSPPSWGRGGELFF.